Listed here are 15 T cell receptor beta chains from one sample, sequenced in a study of spatial heterogeneity in lung cancer. Study findings and constraints: Intratumoral expanded alpha and beta TCR counts were found to track tumor mutation counts.

The sample's time point: sample taken at primary tumor resection. TCRdb re-derived calls from the 5' RACE reads in MiXCR, one entry per CDR3 protein. Seen here are nearly 11,000 distinct CDR3 sequences, roughly 5% observed once, and the top ten hold 12%. Their antigen targets remain unknown. Material: lung tumor tissue, obtained at surgery. The receptors stem from a male donor with early-stage non-small cell lung cancer.

This clonotype was picked up many times. This beta chain is an unintended read in a library built for alpha chains; its size means little. The chain is built from TRBV2 and TRBJ1-6; D perhaps matches TRBD1 (6 bases). The CDR3 extends over 15 amino acids. Germline-derived CDR1 and CDR2 are SNHLY and FYNNEI. Trimming shortened V by 6 bases and J by 10 bases, and 19 bases separated the two germline ends. CDR3 DNA sequence: TGTGCCAGCAGATGGGGGGGGCGAGGGGAATCACCCCTCCACTTT. It specifies CASRWGGRGESPLHF.

About this clonotype itself: This beta chain appears as a stray read in a library generated for alpha chains; its size is not informative. The chain is built from TRBV6-6 and TRBJ2-2, with TRBD2 identical over 10 bases. Looked up from germline, CDR1 is MNHNY and CDR2 is SVGAGI (reference sequence). The CDR3 length is 16 residues. V lost 7 bases and J lost 1; bases outside the gene matches: 6. The CDR3 region is CASTVQRGGNTGELFF. The CDR3 bases are TGTGCCAGCACCGTCCAGCGGGGGGGGAACACCGGGGAGCTGTTTTTT.

By share of the sample, this clonotype is medium-sized. This beta chain is an unintended read in a library built for alpha chains; its size means little. The chain uses TRBV19 and TRBJ2-7, with TRBD2 matching over 10 bases. The CDR3 length is 14 residues. Trimming took 6 bases from V and 7 from J; bases not matched to a gene: 9. Germline V gene data show CDR1 as LNHDA and CDR2 as SQIVND (reference sequence). The CDR3 sequence: CASRGASGSGEQYF. The CDR3 DNA reads TGTGCCAGTAGGGGTGCTAGCGGGAGTGGAGAGCAGTACTTC.

Many counts were recorded for this clonotype. Because the library targeted alpha chains, this beta chain is an off-target read whose size means little. The chain has TRBV5-1 and TRBJ1-1; weak D call: TRBD1 (5 bases). The CDR3 is 15 residues long. The V end lost 5 bases, the J end lost 0 bases, and 14 bases lay between the germline ends. Looked up from germline, CDR1 is SGHRS and CDR2 is YFSETQ. The CDR3 nucleotides are TGCGCCAGCAGAATGGGGGACGGCCTGAACACTGAAGCTTTCTTT. Protein product: CASRMGDGLNTEAFF.

This clonotype was seen many times. Within a library made for alpha chains, this beta chain is off target, and its count is uninformative. The rearrangement links TRBV24-1 to TRBJ2-2, with D possibly being TRBD1 (6 bases). Deletions cut 7 bases from V and 6 bases from J, with 11 bases between. CDR3 length: 13 amino acids. CDR1 and CDR2 from the germline V gene are KGHDR and SFDVKD. The DNA of the CDR3 is TGTGCCACCAGCCTACAGGGTTCCGGGGAGCTGTTTTTT. Protein product: CATSLQGSGELFF.

Worth noting for this clonotype: A much larger clone is a single base away; this may be a read error. Given the absence of the conserved phenylalanine or tryptophan at the CDR3 end, a read error is likely. Being off target in a library aimed at alpha chains, this beta chain has a size of little meaning. The chain joins TRBV28 to TRBJ1-1; no firm D call. CDR1 MDHEN and CDR2 SYDVKM come from the germline V gene. The CDR3 spans 13 residues. CDR3 protein: CANSLPGRAEAFL. The CDR3 bases are TGTGCCAACAGTTTACCGGGGAGGGCTGAAGCTTTCCTT.

As regards this clonotype: Because the library targeted alpha chains, this beta chain is an off-target read whose size means little. The chain is built from TRBV7-6 and TRBJ1-1, with D tentatively TRBD1 (6 bases). V lost 5 bases and J 1 base, leaving 11 bases between the germline ends. The CDR3 spans 14 residues. Germline V CDR1 and CDR2: SGHVS, FNYEAQ. CDR3 sequence: CASSPGQSNTEAFF. In DNA, the CDR3 is TGTGCCAGCAGCCCAGGACAGTCGAACACTGAAGCTTTCTTT.

Comment on this clonotype: Because this beta chain is a stray read in a library intended to capture alpha chains, its abundance should not be given much weight. This sequence joins TRBV24-1 and TRBJ2-1; TRBD2 is a possible D gene (6 bases). CDR3 length equals 14 residues. CDR1 and CDR2 from the germline V gene are KGHDR and SFDVKD. V was shortened by 6 bases and J by 3 bases, with 11 bases between the two germline ends. This CDR3 reads CATSKGLYYNEQFF. The CDR3 DNA reads as TGTGCCACCAGTAAGGGACTCTACTACAATGAGCAGTTCTTC.

This clonotype was detected ten times or more. This beta chain slipped into a library made for alpha chains as a stray read, so its size is not meaningful. The chain links TRBV10-3 to TRBJ2-5; D not resolved. Between the trimmed V and J ends, which lost 0 bases and 1 base, there was a span of 6 bases. This CDR3 comprises 14 residues. Germline V gene lookup returns CDR1 ENHRY and CDR2 SYGVKD. Here the CDR3 reads CAISESRFQETQYF. Here the CDR3 DNA reads TGTGCCATCAGTGAGTCCCGGTTCCAAGAGACCCAGTACTTC.

This clonotype is judged medium-sized. Little can be read into the size of this beta chain, an off-target read in a library designed for alpha chains. The chain couples TRBV20-1 to TRBJ2-5; D remains ambiguous. CDR1 is DFQATT, CDR2 SNEGSKA, per germline (reference sequence). V lost 0 bases and J lost 2, with 7 bases in between. There are 13 residues in the CDR3. The DNA of the CDR3 is TGCAGTGCTAGAGATAACTATCAAGAGACCCAGTACTTC. Amino acids: CSARDNYQETQYF.

This clonotype was detected many times. A library made for alpha chains picked up this beta chain off target, so its size means little. This chain connects TRBV12-3 or TRBV12-4 to TRBJ2-3, with a weak D call TRBD1 (6 bases). This CDR3 region has 11 residues. The V end was cut by 8 bases, the J end by 11 bases, with 14 bases between. CDR3 loop: CASGAGTRQYF. In DNA, the CDR3 is TGTGCCAGCGGGGCCGGGACACGGCAGTATTTT.

This clonotype is judged medium-sized. The library was prepared for alpha chains; this beta chain is a stray read, so its frequency means little. This chain connects TRBV12-2 to TRBJ1-1. TRBV12-2 is annotated as a pseudogene. This CDR3 comprises 14 residues. DNA for the CDR3: TGTGCAAGTCTCCTAGGGCGCAGGAACACTGAAGCTTTCTTT. It encodes CASLLGRRNTEAFF.

This clonotype has a single count. One end of the junction does not line up with germline, which may come from a read error. A library prepared for alpha chains yielded this beta chain as an off-target read; its size is of little meaning. V gene TRBV9 combines with J gene TRBJ2-6; TRBD1 matches 9 bases. CDR3 length equals 18 residues. From germline, CDR1 is SGDLS and CDR2 YYNGEE. The DNA for the CDR3 is TGTGCCAGCAGTCCATTTCTTACAGGGGGCGCTGGGGCCAACGTCATGACTTTC. Protein: CASSPFLTGGAGANVMTF.

This clonotype is categorized as medium-sized (0.01 to 0.1%). This beta chain appears as a stray read in a library generated for alpha chains; its size is not informative. The chain employs TRBV5-1 and TRBJ1-3; D is perhaps TRBD1 (6 bases). The CDR3 length is 14 residues. Germline CDR1 and CDR2: SGHRS and YFSETQ. Trimming removed 3 bases at V and 4 bases at J, with 11 bases between. The CDR3 spells CASSSTGPGNTIYF. The CDR3, as DNA: TGCGCCAGCAGCTCTACAGGGCCCGGAAACACCATATATTTT. Variable domain in full (rest from reference TRBV5-1 and TRBJ1-3): KAGVTQTPRYLIKTRGQQVTLSCSPISGHRSVSWYQQTPGQGLQFLFEYFSETQRNKGNFPGRFSGRQFSNSRSEMNVSTLELGDSALYLCASSSTGPGNTIYFGEGSWLTVV.

This clonotype was detected many times. The library was prepared for alpha chains; this beta chain is a stray read, so its frequency means little. The rearrangement uses TRBV20-1 and TRBJ1-2; 8 positions agree with TRBD1. The CDR3 has 14 residues. V dropped 4 bases and J dropped 5; count of bases not matched to a gene: 9. Germline V gene data show CDR1 as DFQATT and CDR2 as SNEGSKA (reference sequence). This CDR3 is CSATDREIFYGYTF. The CDR3 region has the DNA TGCAGTGCTACGGACAGGGAGATTTTTTATGGCTACACCTTC.